The sequence of this T cell receptor (beta chain) was determined in a study of CD8 T cells in ankylosing spondylitis. The study's findings and limits: It appeared that ankylosing spondylitis blood was characterized by a TCR beta motif of about 8 highly homologous variants.

TCRdb reprocessed the 5' RACE reads with MiXCR, giving one entry per CDR3 protein. This repertoire shows fewer than 550,000 distinct CDR3 sequences, about 5.4% found once; its top ten account for under 4.5%. This clonotype was detected many times. The antigen is unknown. The material sequenced was blood, either unsorted or a sorted T cell fraction (not recorded which). The origin of this receptor is a male donor with ankylosing spondylitis.

CDR3 region: CASSHGQGITEAFF. The CDR3 bases are TGCGCCAGCAGCCATGGACAGGGTATCACTGAAGCTTTCTTT. J is TRBJ1-1 and V is TRBV4-3; TRBD1 agrees at 8 bases. Per the germline V gene, CDR1 is LGHNA and CDR2 is YSLEER. This CDR3 is built from 14 residues. V gave up 3 bases and J gave up 4 bases; unmatched junction bases: 4.